This is a list of T cell receptor beta chains from one sample in a study of shared clonotypes between healthy human individuals. Some clones are missing from TCRdb's copy, which holds only in-frame ones; the method was immunoSEQ multiplex PCR. Of more than 2 million clones in the sample, approximately 96% were seen once. The sequencing sample was made of naive CD4+ T cells sorted from blood. The receptors were sampled from a man aged 18 to 29 in good health. The CDR3 runs from the conserved cysteine through the conserved F or W. Each record gives: clone size, V gene, J gene, D gene, CDR3 DNA, CDR3 protein. The D gene is left open where the match is weak. Size is stated for part of the rows, as once, few or many counts, or as a class when the clone is expanded.

clone size: .; V gene: TRBV6-5; J gene: TRBJ2-3; D gene: .; CDR3 DNA: TGTGCCAGCAGTGAATGGAAAAATACGCAGTATTTT; CDR3 protein: CASSEWKNTQYF
clone size: .; V gene: TRBV5-4; J gene: TRBJ1-1; D gene: .; CDR3 DNA: TGTGCCGGGTCCAGGTTCAGTGGGGTTTTTACTGAAGCTTTCTTT; CDR3 protein: CAGSRFSGVFTEAFF
clone size: .; V gene: TRBV7-6; J gene: TRBJ1-4; D gene: TRBD1; CDR3 DNA: TGTGCCAGCAGCTTATCCGGGACAGGTAGTTTTGAAAAACTGTTTTTT; CDR3 protein: CASSLSGTGSFEKLFF
clone size: .; V gene: TRBV30; J gene: TRBJ2-1; D gene: .; CDR3 DNA: TGTGCCTGGAGTCCCCCTAGTTCGAAGCAGTTCTTC; CDR3 protein: CAWSPPSSKQFF
clone size: once; V gene: TRBV7-2; J gene: TRBJ2-7; D gene: TRBD2; CDR3 DNA: TGTGCCAGCAGCTTACCGGGAGGCAGGGCTCCTTACGAGCAGTACTTC; CDR3 protein: CASSLPGGRAPYEQYF
clone size: .; V gene: TRBV5-1; J gene: TRBJ2-2; D gene: .; CDR3 DNA: TGCGCCAGCAGCTTGTCGGCTAGTCCCGGGGAGCTGTTTTTT; CDR3 protein: CASSLSASPGELFF
clone size: .; V gene: TRBV5-1; J gene: TRBJ1-1; D gene: .; CDR3 DNA: TGCGCCAGCAGCTTTGATGGGGCCAACACTGAAGCTTTCTTT; CDR3 protein: CASSFDGANTEAFF
clone size: .; V gene: TRBV19; J gene: TRBJ1-2; D gene: .; CDR3 DNA: TGTGCCAGTAGTATTAGTCCAAGGAGGGGCGTAGATGGCTACACCTTC; CDR3 protein: CASSISPRRGVDGYTF
clone size: .; V gene: TRBV28; J gene: TRBJ2-7; D gene: .; CDR3 DNA: TGTGCCAGCAGTTTGAGGAACGAGCAGTACTTC; CDR3 protein: CASSLRNEQYF
clone size: .; V gene: TRBV19; J gene: TRBJ2-4; D gene: TRBD2; CDR3 DNA: TGTGCCAGTACCCCAGGGCGGACTAGCGGGAGAAGCTCCAAAAACATTCAGTACTTC; CDR3 protein: CASTPGRTSGRSSKNIQYF
clone size: .; V gene: TRBV11-3; J gene: TRBJ2-3; D gene: .; CDR3 DNA: TGTGCCAGCAGCTTAGCGGTCACAGATACGCAGTATTTT; CDR3 protein: CASSLAVTDTQYF
clone size: .; V gene: TRBV2; J gene: TRBJ2-1; D gene: .; CDR3 DNA: TGTGCCAGCAGTGCAGCAGGCTACAATGAGCAGTTCTTC; CDR3 protein: CASSAAGYNEQFF
clone size: .; V gene: TRBV5-1; J gene: TRBJ1-1; D gene: TRBD1; CDR3 DNA: TGCGCCAGCAGACCCGGGACAGGGGGGAACACTGAAGCTTTCTTT; CDR3 protein: CASRPGTGGNTEAFF
clone size: .; V gene: TRBV6-1; J gene: TRBJ2-5; D gene: .; CDR3 DNA: TGTGCCAGCCGTACCCCTTTTGGACAGCAAGAGACCCAGTACTTC; CDR3 protein: CASRTPFGQQETQYF
clone size: .; V gene: TRBV30; J gene: TRBJ2-7; D gene: .; CDR3 DNA: TGTGCCTGGAGTGTACTTGGGGGGTCTCCCTACGAGCAGTACTTC; CDR3 protein: CAWSVLGGSPYEQYF
clone size: once; V gene: TRBV5-6; J gene: TRBJ1-1; D gene: .; CDR3 DNA: TGTGCCAGCAGCTTGGTAGGGCTCGGGGGCGCTTTCTTT; CDR3 protein: CASSLVGLGGAFF
clone size: .; V gene: TRBV5-1; J gene: TRBJ2-3; D gene: TRBD2; CDR3 DNA: TGCGCCAGCAGCCTAGCGGGGGTTAGCACAGATACGCAGTATTTT; CDR3 protein: CASSLAGVSTDTQYF
clone size: .; V gene: TRBV7-9; J gene: TRBJ2-4; D gene: TRBD1; CDR3 DNA: TGTGCCAGCAGCAAAACAGGGGGCGCGGGAAACATTCAGTACTTC; CDR3 protein: CASSKTGGAGNIQYF
clone size: .; V gene: TRBV11-2; J gene: TRBJ1-1; D gene: .; CDR3 DNA: TGTGCCAGCAGCTTGGGGGAGGGGCCTGGGGTGAACACTGAAGCTTTCTTT; CDR3 protein: CASSLGEGPGVNTEAFF
clone size: .; V gene: TRBV9; J gene: TRBJ2-7; D gene: TRBD1; CDR3 DNA: TGTGCCAGCAGCGTAGGGGACAGAGGCTACGAGCAGTACTTC; CDR3 protein: CASSVGDRGYEQYF
clone size: .; V gene: TRBV7-2; J gene: TRBJ2-7; D gene: TRBD2; CDR3 DNA: TGTGCCAGCGGGCTAGCGGGAGGGTACGAGCAGTACTTC; CDR3 protein: CASGLAGGYEQYF
clone size: .; V gene: TRBV4-3; J gene: TRBJ1-1; D gene: .; CDR3 DNA: TGCGCCAGCAGCCCGGGGGGCAGGGAAACTGAAGCTTTCTTT; CDR3 protein: CASSPGGRETEAFF
clone size: .; V gene: TRBV7-8; J gene: TRBJ2-7; D gene: .; CDR3 DNA: TGTGCCAGCGCCCCGCGGTGGAGAGAGCAGGTCGAGCAGTACTTC; CDR3 protein: CASAPRWREQVEQYF
clone size: .; V gene: TRBV18; J gene: TRBJ2-1; D gene: TRBD2; CDR3 DNA: TGTGCCAGCTCACGAAGCGGGGGGGAGGAGCAGTTCTTC; CDR3 protein: CASSRSGGEEQFF
clone size: .; V gene: TRBV27; J gene: TRBJ2-5; D gene: .; CDR3 DNA: TGTGCCAGCACAACTAGAGGAGAGACCCAGTACTTC; CDR3 protein: CASTTRGETQYF
clone size: .; V gene: TRBV9; J gene: TRBJ2-3; D gene: TRBD2; CDR3 DNA: TGTGCCAGCAGCGTACGGGGACTAGCGGGAGGCGCAGATACGCAGTATTTT; CDR3 protein: CASSVRGLAGGADTQYF
clone size: .; V gene: TRBV9; J gene: TRBJ2-7; D gene: TRBD2; CDR3 DNA: TGTGCCAGCAGCGTGGAGGGACTAGCGGGAGCGGAGCAGTACTTC; CDR3 protein: CASSVEGLAGAEQYF
clone size: .; V gene: TRBV5-1; J gene: TRBJ2-5; D gene: .; CDR3 DNA: TGCGCCAGCAGCTTATCCGGCCAAGAGACCCAGTACTTC; CDR3 protein: CASSLSGQETQYF
clone size: .; V gene: TRBV2; J gene: TRBJ1-4; D gene: .; CDR3 DNA: TGTGCCAGCCGGGGCGAAAAACTGTTTTTT; CDR3 protein: CASRGEKLFF
clone size: once; V gene: TRBV5-4; J gene: TRBJ2-2; D gene: TRBD1; CDR3 DNA: TGTGCCAGCAGCCCCGACAGGGCGAGGGACGGGGAGCTGTTTTTT; CDR3 protein: CASSPDRARDGELFF
clone size: .; V gene: TRBV4-1; J gene: TRBJ1-2; D gene: .; CDR3 DNA: TGCGCCAGCAGCCAGTACTCTGACCGGGGGGGCTATGGCTACACCTTC; CDR3 protein: CASSQYSDRGGYGYTF
clone size: .; V gene: TRBV6-5; J gene: TRBJ2-7; D gene: .; CDR3 DNA: TGTGCCAGCAGTGCGGGACAGAATTACTACGAGCAGTACTTC; CDR3 protein: CASSAGQNYYEQYF
clone size: .; V gene: TRBV2; J gene: TRBJ2-1; D gene: .; CDR3 DNA: TGTGCCAGCAGTGTAGGAGGGCAGGGCAATGAGCAGTTCTTC; CDR3 protein: CASSVGGQGNEQFF
clone size: .; V gene: TRBV25-1; J gene: TRBJ2-7; D gene: TRBD2; CDR3 DNA: TGTGCCAGCAGTGAAGGACTAGCGGGTGACGAGCAGTACTTC; CDR3 protein: CASSEGLAGDEQYF
clone size: .; V gene: TRBV7-9; J gene: TRBJ1-2; D gene: TRBD1; CDR3 DNA: TGTGCCAGCAGCCTGCTCCGGGACAGGGGACTTATTAACTATGGCTACACCTTC; CDR3 protein: CASSLLRDRGLINYGYTF
clone size: .; V gene: TRBV6-5; J gene: TRBJ2-7; D gene: TRBD1; CDR3 DNA: TGTGCCAGCAGTCGAATTGATGGGACAGGGATGGGGTACTTC; CDR3 protein: CASSRIDGTGMGYF
clone size: .; V gene: TRBV11-2; J gene: TRBJ2-1; D gene: TRBD1; CDR3 DNA: TGTGCCAGCAGCTTCGGGACAGGGGTCGGCGCTGAGCAGTTCTTC; CDR3 protein: CASSFGTGVGAEQFF
clone size: once; V gene: TRBV11-2; J gene: TRBJ1-4; D gene: .; CDR3 DNA: TGTGCCAGCAGCTTTTTGGGGTTAGGGAGTGAAAAACTGTTTTTT; CDR3 protein: CASSFLGLGSEKLFF
clone size: .; V gene: TRBV28; J gene: TRBJ1-3; D gene: .; CDR3 DNA: TGTGCCAGTTCAGACTCGGGATCGGCTGGAAACACCATATATTTT; CDR3 protein: CASSDSGSAGNTIYF
clone size: .; V gene: TRBV10-1; J gene: TRBJ2-1; D gene: TRBD2; CDR3 DNA: TGCGCCAGCAGTGATGGACTAGCGGGGAACAATGAGCAGTTCTTC; CDR3 protein: CASSDGLAGNNEQFF